These T cell receptor beta chains were read from a single sample in a study of T cell repertoires in cytomegalovirus infection. TCRdb reprocessed the reads with MiXCR, giving one entry per CDR3 protein. The sample has some 300,000 distinct CDR3 sequences; around 15% are singletons. The specimen sequenced was PBMCs. These receptors all come from a human donor in good health (CMV status not recorded). Some clones in this sample may be carry-over from other donors' samples. Each CDR3 is given with its conserved first and last residue.

J gene | V gene | CDR3 protein
TRBJ2-7 | TRBV5-3 | CASSSPRTDTYEQYF
TRBJ2-3 | TRBV7-4 | CASSWRSADTQYF
TRBJ2-3 | TRBV7-8 | CASSLVGNGESTDTQYF
TRBJ2-3 | TRBV20-1 | CSAPNRGQSDTQYF
TRBJ1-3 | TRBV7-2 | CASSFYRANSGNTIYF
TRBJ2-7 | TRBV10-3 | CAIKVAGLADEQYF
TRBJ2-7 | TRBV24-1 | CATSDLTSGVSYEQYF
TRBJ1-1 | TRBV6-2/TRBV6-3 | CASDTGRNTEAFF
TRBJ2-5 | TRBV6-2/TRBV6-3 | CASSHGVTGQETQYF
TRBJ2-1 | TRBV2 | CASKSGGWGNEQFF
TRBJ2-3 | TRBV11-2 | CASIYGTGGLDTQYF
TRBJ2-7 | TRBV7-2 | CASSLVSGGARHF
TRBJ2-1 | TRBV5-5 | CASSLGGDSYNEQFF
TRBJ2-7 | TRBV29-1 | CSAGTSSSYEQYF
TRBJ1-5 | TRBV28 | CASSLGQGFPHQPQHF
TRBJ1-1 | TRBV3-1 | CASSLRPASWGRLNTEAFF
TRBJ2-7 | TRBV7-2 | CAPRRSGRYEQYF
TRBJ2-4 | TRBV20-1 | CSAPDQGKSNIQYF
TRBJ2-3 | TRBV19 | CASGSLLADKGDTQYF
TRBJ2-2 | TRBV27 | CASSLRLAGVITGELFF
TRBJ2-7 | TRBV27 | CASSFNDKTYEQYF
TRBJ2-7 | TRBV7-9 | CASSYRPYEQYF
TRBJ1-1 | TRBV5-1 | CASRAGTGTPNTEAFF
TRBJ2-1 | TRBV5-1 | CASSAGLAGFNEQFF
TRBJ2-7 | TRBV28 | CASSSSGLAGGAEQYF
TRBJ1-4 | TRBV20-1 | CSANNRESGKLFF
TRBJ2-5 | TRBV5-5 | CASSLDRGVETQYF
TRBJ2-5 | TRBV7-2 | CASSLGPGRVETQYF
TRBJ2-5 | TRBV7-2 | CASSLGSLGHRARGTQYF
TRBJ1-6 | TRBV12-3/TRBV12-4 | CASSLGQGARRAPLHF
TRBJ1-2 | TRBV5-4 | CASSSQVNYGYTF
TRBJ2-4 | TRBV7-2 | CASSSEQGSIQYF
TRBJ1-1 | TRBV12-3/TRBV12-4 | CASGGYGAEAFF
TRBJ2-3 | TRBV28 | CASSLPSTDTQYF
TRBJ1-6 | TRBV14 | CASSQDRRYSPLHF
TRBJ2-1 | TRBV19 | CASSSLAGVMDEQFF
TRBJ2-5 | TRBV2 | CASSEVEDKLQETQYF
TRBJ1-5 | TRBV5-6 | CASSESRTLGVNQPQHF
TRBJ2-3 | TRBV7-2 | CASSLKWGATHTDTQYF
TRBJ1-3 | TRBV7-2 | CASKPGGSGNTIYF
TRBJ2-3 | TRBV7-2 | CASSLFGGNTDTQYF
TRBJ2-1 | TRBV12-5 | CASGLPLDAGSSYNERFF
TRBJ1-2 | TRBV6-2/TRBV6-3 | CASSYGQGFTHGYTF
TRBJ1-3 | TRBV6-1 | CASSATASSGNTIYF
TRBJ1-2 | TRBV7-2 | CASSLAWGEGGWGYTF
TRBJ2-1 | TRBV28 | CASSSPEGYGKWDEQFF